The source of this TCR beta chain is a study of blood T cell repertoires in COVID-19. Study summary: Nucleic acid was either cDNA or gDNA, and it came from T cells, B-cell-depleted T cells, or PBMCs.

The study drew participants aged roughly 18 to 95 years from about two dozen US areas. Each participant's cohort was designated according to participant-reported clinical history. Original data processing: By means of reference gene primer amplification, nucleated cell counts were estimated. TCRdb keeps only in-frame clones here, not all; method: immunoSEQ multiplex PCR. Clone size and the V and J calls come from that table; the DNA yielded D and trimming. The sample contains roughly 190,000 clones, approximately 86% of which appear only once. CDR3 length equals 14 residues. The germline CDR1 and CDR2 sequences are ENHRY and SYGVKD. V lost 6 bases to trimming and J lost 1 base; unmatched junction nucleotides: 5.

This clonotype was obtained from an older woman with acute COVID-19. Input material: PBMCs or T cells enriched from blood (not recorded which). The genes are TRBV10-3 and TRBJ1-2, with TRBD1 identical over 7 bases. The CDR3 loop reads CAIRGQSINYGYTF. In DNA form, the CDR3 reads TGTGCCATCAGGGGACAGTCAATTAACTATGGCTACACCTTC.